The 24 T cell receptor beta chains below were found in one sample sequenced in a study of low-dose radiotherapy and immunotherapy resistance in tumors. First-strand cDNA used TRAV- and TRBV-specific primers, covering alpha and beta chains. Both a constant-region primer and a V-primer adapter served to amplify TCRs across 20 to 25 PCR cycles. One entry per CDR3 protein, called by TCRdb with MiXCR from the reads. The table shows approximately 89,000 distinct CDR3 sequences, with approximately 17% occurring only once. Stated time point: before trial treatment. The sample here was PBMCs, taken before treatment. These receptors were taken from a male donor with prostate cancer.

This clonotype was seen ten or more times. The chain carries TRBV7-9 and TRBJ2-5; 13 bases agree with TRBD2. The germline V gene encodes CDR1 SEHNR and CDR2 FQNEAQ (reference sequence). The V segment lost 2 bases and the J segment 5 bases; nucleotides outside the gene matches: 5. The CDR3 consists of 16 residues. CDR3 DNA: TGTGCCAGCAGCTTAACTAGCGGGGGGGCCTTGGAGACCCAGTACTTC. This sequence encodes CASSLTSGGALETQYF.

This clonotype was recorded many times. This chain connects TRBV20-1 to TRBJ2-7; 8 bases are a match to TRBD1. CDR3 size: 18 residues. Germline V CDR1 and CDR2: DFQATT, SNEGSKA (reference sequence). V shed 2 bases and J 3 bases; nucleotides not matched to a gene: 18. In DNA, the CDR3 is TGCAGTGCTAGACCAGGGGGCCCCCCATCTAACAGGGGCTACGAGCAGTACTTC. It yields the protein CSARPGGPPSNRGYEQYF.

This clonotype appeared many times. The chain has TRBV15 and TRBJ2-4; tentatively, D is TRBD2 (5 bases). There are 15 residues in the CDR3. Germline V lookup: CDR1 LNHNV, CDR2 YYDKDF (reference sequence). V was cut by 0 bases and J by 7 bases, with 13 bases left in between. CDR3 DNA: TGTGCCACCAGCAGAGATGGTAGGGAGTTGAACATTCAGTACTTC. Encoded protein: CATSRDGRELNIQYF.

This clonotype appeared many times. The chain has TRBV29-1 and TRBJ2-5; no clear D gene. Trimming left V 4 bases short and J 7 bases short, with 13 bases between. CDR1 and CDR2 (germline): SQVTM, ANQGSEA. This CDR3 comprises 12 residues. CDR3 nucleotide sequence: TGCAGCGTTGGAGGCTACCCGGGGACCCAGTACTTC. Its translation: CSVGGYPGTQYF.

This clonotype was found many times. V is TRBV28 and J is TRBJ2-7; 10 bases fit TRBD2. This CDR3 contains 14 residues. The junction had 8 bases not matched to a gene; V was cut back by 5 bases and J by 7 bases. Germline loops: CDR1 MDHEN, CDR2 SYDVKM. The CDR3 coding sequence is TGTGCCAGCAGTGCTTCTAGCGGGAGCGGTGAGCAGTACTTC. Its protein product is CASSASSGSGEQYF.

The table lists this clonotype with many counts. The rearrangement links TRBV11-2 to TRBJ2-1; no clear D. Germline values: CDR1 SGHAT, CDR2 FQNNGV. There are 13 residues in the CDR3. The V end lost 7 bases, the J end lost 5 bases, and 12 bases lay between the germline ends. CDR3 bases: TGTGCCAGCACCATTAGCTTAGACAATGAGCAGTTCTTC. Translated, it gives CASTISLDNEQFF.

To note about this clonotype: A far larger clone is just one base off, so this is likely a read error. V usage is TRBV5-6 and J usage is TRBJ2-7; unclear D gene. Germline V lookup: CDR1 SGHDT, CDR2 YYEEEE. This CDR3 spans 13 amino acids. The V end lost 5 bases, the J end lost 7 bases, and 16 bases lay between the germline ends. CDR3 loop: CASRRYSYNEQYF. The CDR3 coding sequence is TGTGCCAGCAGAAGGTACTCCTACAATGAGCAGTACTTC.

This clonotype was seen repeatedly, ten times or more. The chain couples TRBV7-9 to TRBJ1-1, with TRBD1 identical over 7 bases. Germline CDR1 and CDR2: SEHNR and FQNEAQ (reference sequence). V shed 5 bases, J shed 8 bases, and the junction held 11 bases outside the gene matches. The CDR3 has 14 amino acids. As DNA, the CDR3 is TGTGCCAGCAGCAAAAATGCAGGGGGACAGGAAGCTTTCTTT. Translation gives CASSKNAGGQEAFF.

This clonotype has ten or more counts. V usage is TRBV20-1 and J usage is TRBJ2-5, with D possibly called TRBD1 or TRBD2 (5 bases each). Per the germline V gene, CDR1 is DFQATT and CDR2 is SNEGSKA (reference sequence). The length of the CDR3 is 13 residues. V lost 6 bases and J 1 base, leaving 12 bases between the germline ends. CDR3 sequence: CSAPWGFQETQYF. In nucleotides, the CDR3 is TGCAGTGCCCCCTGGGGGTTCCAAGAGACCCAGTACTTC.

This clonotype was seen many times. V gene TRBV6-2 or TRBV6-3 combines with J gene TRBJ2-1; TRBD2 aligns across 12 bases. The V gene end was trimmed by 5 bases and the J gene end by 0 bases; junction bases not matched to a gene: 5. The length of the CDR3 is 17 residues. Germline CDR1 MNHEY, CDR2 SVGEGT. The CDR3 loop reads CASSNLAGGNSYNEQFF. The DNA for the CDR3 is TGTGCCAGCAGTAACCTAGCGGGGGGGAACTCCTACAATGAGCAGTTCTTC.

This clonotype has ten or more counts. The rearrangement links TRBV20-1 to TRBJ2-5, with a weak D call TRBD2 (5 bases). Germline V gene sequence: CDR1 DFQATT, CDR2 SNEGSKA (reference sequence). CDR3 size: 14 residues. Trimming left V 6 bases short and J 4 bases short, with 18 bases between. The CDR3: CSAHPRETPETQYF. The CDR3 nucleotides read TGCAGTGCCCATCCCCGGGAAACCCCAGAGACCCAGTACTTC.

This clonotype was seen more than once but under ten times. V is TRBV30 and J is TRBJ1-4; possibly TRBD1 for D (5 bases). Germline assignment: CDR1 GTSNPN and CDR2 SVGIG (reference sequence). The CDR3 has 14 amino acids. V lost 0 bases and J lost 8, with 13 bases in between. In DNA form, the CDR3 reads TGTGCCTGGAGTGTCAAGGGGCCGGGGGAAAAACTGTTTTTT. This gives the protein CAWSVKGPGEKLFF.

The rearrangement links TRBV30 to TRBJ1-5; no definite D call. The CDR3 is 13 amino acids. Germline CDR1 is GTSNPN and CDR2 is SVGIG (reference sequence). Trimming pared 3 bases from V and 5 bases from J, leaving 11 bases between. The CDR3 DNA reads as TGTGCCTGGAGCTCGGGGTTTGATCAGCCCCAGCATTTT. It yields the protein CAWSSGFDQPQHF. The full variable domain, rest sourced from reference TRBV30 and TRBJ1-5, is SQTIHQWPATLVQPVGSPLSLECTVEGTSNPNLYWYRQAAGRGLQLLFYSVGIGQISSEVPQNLSASRPQDRQFILSSKKLLLSDSGFYLCAWSSGFDQPQHFGDGTRLSIL.

This clonotype came up many times. J is TRBJ1-1 and V is TRBV19; D gene uncertain. CDR3 length: 11 residues. Germline V gives CDR1 LNHDA, CDR2 SQIVND (reference sequence). V was cut by 9 bases and J by 2 bases, with 7 bases left in between. Here the CDR3 DNA reads TGTGCCAGCGGTCAAAACACTGAAGCTTTCTTT. It specifies CASGQNTEAFF.

In this sample, this clonotype turned up many times. The J gene is TRBJ1-4, the V gene TRBV7-9; perhaps TRBD1 as D (5 bases). Deletions cut 5 bases from V and 3 bases from J, with 10 bases between. This CDR3 region has 14 residues. The germline V gene encodes CDR1 SEHNR and CDR2 FQNEAQ (reference sequence). CDR3 bases: TGTGCCAGCAGCCCTCGGGACTCTAATGAAAAACTGTTTTTT. It yields the protein CASSPRDSNEKLFF.

In DNA, the CDR3 is TGTGCCAGCAGCCAAGATGCGCGTCCCTCCTACGAGCAGTACTTC. Translating gives CASSQDARPSYEQYF. The chain employs TRBV3-1 and TRBJ2-7; D is ambiguous. Trimming took off 0 bases at V and 0 bases at J, with 9 bases between the two ends. In germline, CDR1 is LGHDT, CDR2 YNNKEL (reference sequence). The CDR3 loop spans 15 amino acids.

This clonotype occurred many times. This chain connects TRBV5-4 to TRBJ2-7; D call uncertain. V was pared by 1 base and J by 2 bases, with 7 bases between. CDR3 size: 13 residues. CDR1 and CDR2 (germline): SGHNT, YYREEE (reference sequence). This CDR3 is CASSLPGTYEQYF. The DNA for the CDR3 is TGTGCCAGCAGCTTGCCTGGCACCTACGAGCAGTACTTC.

Many counts were recorded for this clonotype. The J gene is TRBJ2-2, the V gene TRBV4-1; D possibly matches TRBD1 or TRBD2 (5 bases each). Trimming shortened V by 0 bases and J by 2 bases, and 16 bases separated the two germline ends. The CDR3 has 18 amino acids. The germline gives CDR1 MGHRA, CDR2 YSYEKL. DNA of the CDR3: TGCGCCAGCAGCCAAGAGGGGACGGGCAGGAGCAACACCGGGGAGCTGTTTTTT. Amino acid sequence: CASSQEGTGRSNTGELFF.

In regard to this clonotype: A far larger clone differs by one base, so this is likely a read error. The V gene is TRBV20-1, the J gene TRBJ2-7; TRBD2 agrees at 10 bases. Losses at the gene ends were 5 bases for V and 7 bases for J; bases not matched to a gene: 11. CDR3 size: 14 residues. Per the germline V gene, CDR1 is DFQATT and CDR2 is SNEGSKA (reference sequence). The CDR3 here is CSAGVASGSNEQYF. The CDR3 coding sequence is TGCAGTGCTGGGGTCGCTAGCGGGAGCAATGAGCAGTACTTC.

As to this clonotype: A single base separates this from a much larger clone, so it may be a read error. The chain links TRBV20-1 to TRBJ2-2; the D is unclear. The V gene lost 7 bases and the J gene lost 0 bases, with 18 bases spanning the gap. The CDR3 consists of 16 residues. Per the germline V gene, CDR1 is DFQATT and CDR2 is SNEGSKA (reference sequence). In nucleotides, the CDR3 is TGCAGTGTTAGTCCTTGGATCCGGGCGAACACCGGGGAGCTGTTTTTT. Translation gives CSVSPWIRANTGELFF.

Many counts were recorded for this clonotype. This chain joins TRBV21-1 and TRBJ2-7; the D call TRBD1 from the table was never checked on the DNA. TRBV21-1 represents a pseudogene. The CDR3 extends over 16 amino acids. For the CDR3, the DNA is TGTGCCAGCAGCCCAAAGGTCAGGGATCCTTCCTACGAGCAGTACTTC. The encoded protein is CASSPKVRDPSYEQYF.

The table lists this clonotype with a few counts. V usage is TRBV6-2 or TRBV6-3 and J usage is TRBJ2-7; D unresolved. Per germline, CDR1 MNHEY and CDR2 SVGEGT. The CDR3 spans 15 residues. The germline V and J ends were trimmed by 0 bases and 0 bases, with 9 bases remaining between them. The CDR3: CASSYSALSSYEQYF. For the CDR3, the DNA is TGTGCCAGCAGTTACTCGGCGTTAAGCTCCTACGAGCAGTACTTC.

This clonotype was counted ten times or more. The CDR3 spells CASRAGSSYNEQFF. The CDR3 DNA is TGTGCCAGCAGGGCGGGGAGCTCCTACAATGAGCAGTTCTTC. The V gene is TRBV2, the J gene TRBJ2-1; weak D call: TRBD2 (6 bases). V was cut by 6 bases and J by 0 bases, with 9 bases left in between. Per germline, CDR1 SNHLY and CDR2 FYNNEI. The CDR3 loop spans 14 amino acids.

As for this clonotype: This is likely an artifact of a read error, given a far larger clone one base away. The gene calls are TRBV30 and TRBJ2-1; tentatively, D is TRBD1 (6 bases). The CDR3 length is 15 residues. V was pared by 3 bases and J by 10 bases, with 22 bases between. Looked up from germline, CDR1 is GTSNPN and CDR2 is SVGIG (reference sequence). CDR3 bases: TGTGCCTGGAGGGATTTGGGACACCCCTCCTACGAGCAGTTCTTC. Translated, it gives CAWRDLGHPSYEQFF.